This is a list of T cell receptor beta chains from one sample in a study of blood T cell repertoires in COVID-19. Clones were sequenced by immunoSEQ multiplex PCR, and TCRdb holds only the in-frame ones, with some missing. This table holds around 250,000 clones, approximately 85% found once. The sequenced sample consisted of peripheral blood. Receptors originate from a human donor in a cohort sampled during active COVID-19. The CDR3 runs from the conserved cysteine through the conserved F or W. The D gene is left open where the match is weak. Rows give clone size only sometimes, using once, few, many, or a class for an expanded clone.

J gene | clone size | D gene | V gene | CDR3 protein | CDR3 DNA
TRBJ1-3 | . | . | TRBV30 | CAWSAGVRGNTIYF | TGTGCCTGGAGTGCGGGGGTGAGAGGAAACACCATATATTTT
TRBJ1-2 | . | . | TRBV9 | CASSASPPVSYGYTF | TGTGCCAGCAGCGCCTCCCCCCCGGTTTCCTATGGCTACACCTTC
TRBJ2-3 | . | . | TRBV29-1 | CSADAGFTDTQYF | TGCAGCGCAGATGCCGGGTTCACAGATACGCAGTATTTT
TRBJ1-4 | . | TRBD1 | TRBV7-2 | CASSTTGGEKLFF | TGTGCCAGCAGCACGACAGGGGGTGAAAAACTGTTTTTT
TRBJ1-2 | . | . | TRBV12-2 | CASRLRWDRAYGYTF | TGTGCAAGTCGCTTGCGGTGGGACAGGGCATATGGCTACACCTTC
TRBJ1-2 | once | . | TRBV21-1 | CASSGEGTETYGYTF | TGTGCCAGCAGCGGGGAAGGGACAGAGACCTATGGCTACACCTTC
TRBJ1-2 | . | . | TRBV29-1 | CSVAPDGAPRGGYTF | TGCAGCGTTGCACCGGACGGAGCACCCAGGGGTGGCTACACCTTC
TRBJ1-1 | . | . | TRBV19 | CASSPLTNTEAFF | TGTGCCAGTAGTCCTTTAACAAACACTGAAGCTTTCTTT
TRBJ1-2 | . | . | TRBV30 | CAWSRLGGGGYGYTF | TGTGCCTGGAGTCGTTTGGGGGGAGGTGGCTATGGCTACACCTTC
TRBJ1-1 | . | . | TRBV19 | CASSELGWNTEAFF | TGTGCCAGTAGTGAGCTCGGTTGGAACACTGAAGCTTTCTTT
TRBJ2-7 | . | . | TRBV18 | CASSPPTRDYYEQYF | TGTGCCAGCTCACCTCCTACTAGAGACTACTACGAGCAGTACTTC
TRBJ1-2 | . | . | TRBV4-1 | CASSQDMADTYGYTF | TGCGCCAGCAGCCAAGATATGGCAGACACCTATGGCTACACCTTC
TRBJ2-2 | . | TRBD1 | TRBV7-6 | CASSRQGANTGELFF | TGTGCCAGCAGCCGACAGGGGGCGAACACCGGGGAGCTGTTTTTT
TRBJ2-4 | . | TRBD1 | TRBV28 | CASSSSGTGLNIQYF | TGTGCCAGCAGTTCCTCCGGGACAGGGTTAAACATTCAGTACTTC
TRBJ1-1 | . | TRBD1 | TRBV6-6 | CASSQGQAEAFF | TGTGCCAGCAGTCAGGGACAGGCTGAAGCTTTCTTT
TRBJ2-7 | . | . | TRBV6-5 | CASSKGAYEQYF | TGTGCCAGCAGCAAGGGAGCCTACGAGCAGTACTTC
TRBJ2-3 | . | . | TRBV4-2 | CASSYVPVTDTQYF | TGTGCCAGCAGCTATGTACCGGTTACAGATACGCAGTATTTT
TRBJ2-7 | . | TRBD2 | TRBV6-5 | CASSYGLAAPREQYF | TGTGCCAGCAGTTACGGCCTAGCGGCCCCTCGGGAGCAGTACTTC
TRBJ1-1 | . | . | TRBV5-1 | CASSLAGGLEAFF | TGCGCCAGCAGCTTGGCGGGGGGACTTGAAGCTTTCTTT
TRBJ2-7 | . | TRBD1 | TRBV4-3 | CASSQDGGTGYNEQYF | TGCGCCAGCAGCCAAGATGGAGGGACAGGGTACAACGAGCAGTACTTC
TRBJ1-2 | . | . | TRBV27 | CASSFGLGQRVDYGYTF | TGTGCCAGCAGTTTTGGTCTGGGGCAAAGGGTGGACTATGGCTACACCTTC
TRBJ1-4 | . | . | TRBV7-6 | CASSLTATNEKLFF | TGTGCCAGCAGCTTAACAGCAACTAATGAAAAACTGTTTTTT